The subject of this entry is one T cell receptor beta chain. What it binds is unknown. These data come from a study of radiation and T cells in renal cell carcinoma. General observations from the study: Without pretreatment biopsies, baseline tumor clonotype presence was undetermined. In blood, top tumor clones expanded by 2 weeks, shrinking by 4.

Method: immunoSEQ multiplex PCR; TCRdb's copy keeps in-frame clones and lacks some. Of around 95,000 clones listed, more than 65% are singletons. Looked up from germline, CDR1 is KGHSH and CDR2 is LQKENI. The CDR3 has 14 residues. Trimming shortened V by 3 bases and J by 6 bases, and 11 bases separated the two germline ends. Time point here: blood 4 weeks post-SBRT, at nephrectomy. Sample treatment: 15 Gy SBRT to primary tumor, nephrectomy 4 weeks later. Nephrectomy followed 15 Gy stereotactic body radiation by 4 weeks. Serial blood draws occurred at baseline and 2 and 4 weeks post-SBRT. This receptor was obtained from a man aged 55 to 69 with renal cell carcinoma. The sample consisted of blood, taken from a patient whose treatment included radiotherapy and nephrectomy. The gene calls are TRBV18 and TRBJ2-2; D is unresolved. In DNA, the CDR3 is TGTGCCAGCTCACCCCGTTCGGGCCCCGGGGAGCTGTTTTTT. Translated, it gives CASSPRSGPGELFF.